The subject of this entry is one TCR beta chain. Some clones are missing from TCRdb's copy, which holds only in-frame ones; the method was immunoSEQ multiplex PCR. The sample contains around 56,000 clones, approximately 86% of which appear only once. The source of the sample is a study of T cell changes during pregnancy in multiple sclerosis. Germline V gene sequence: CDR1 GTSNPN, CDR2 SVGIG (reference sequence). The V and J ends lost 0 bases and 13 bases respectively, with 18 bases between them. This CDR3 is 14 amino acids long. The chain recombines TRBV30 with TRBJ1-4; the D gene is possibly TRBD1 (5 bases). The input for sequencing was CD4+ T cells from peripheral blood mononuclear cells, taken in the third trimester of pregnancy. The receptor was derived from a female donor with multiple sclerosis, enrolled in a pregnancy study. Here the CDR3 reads CAWSVSPQGKGLFF. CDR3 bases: TGTGCCTGGAGTGTATCCCCGCAGGGAAAGGGACTGTTTTTT. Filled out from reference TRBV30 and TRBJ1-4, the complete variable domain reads SQTIHQWPATLVQPVGSPLSLECTVEGTSNPNLYWYRQAAGRGLQLLFYSVGIGQISSEVPQNLSASRPQDRQFILSSKKLLLSDSGFYLCAWSVSPQGKGLFFGSGTQLSVL.